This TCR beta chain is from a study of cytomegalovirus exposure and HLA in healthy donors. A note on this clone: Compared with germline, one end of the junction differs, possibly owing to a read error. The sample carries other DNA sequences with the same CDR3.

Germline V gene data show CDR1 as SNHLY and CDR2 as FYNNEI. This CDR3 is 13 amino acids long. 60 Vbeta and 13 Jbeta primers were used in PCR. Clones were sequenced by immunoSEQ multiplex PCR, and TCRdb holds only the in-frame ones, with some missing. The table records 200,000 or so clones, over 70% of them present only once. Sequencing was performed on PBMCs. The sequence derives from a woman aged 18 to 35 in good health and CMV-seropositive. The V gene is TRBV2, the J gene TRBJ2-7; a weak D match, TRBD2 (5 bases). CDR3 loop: CASHHGDSYEQYF. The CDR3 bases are TGTGCCAGCCACCACGGGGATTCCTACGAACAGTACTTC.